Shown below are 5 T cell receptor beta chains from a single sample sequenced in a study of T-cell reconstitution after alpha-beta-depleted transplantation in children. Unique molecular identifiers were incorporated into the prepared TCRbeta library. Via MiXCR, TCRdb re-called the PCR reads, giving one row per CDR3 protein. The sample shows about 980,000 distinct CDR3 sequences, 25% to 30% of them seen only once. This sample comprised PBMCs, mostly from graft donor cells, obtained 360 days after TCRalphabeta/CD19-depleted stem cell transplant. The receptor source for this set is a boy in the first two years of life who had a stem cell transplant for SCID, so the T cells may come from the graft donor.

The gene calls are TRBV3-1 and TRBJ2-3; 16 bases align to TRBD2. From germline, CDR1 is LGHDT and CDR2 YNNKEL (reference sequence). The V segment lost 2 bases and the J segment 7 bases; nucleotides outside the gene matches: 6. This CDR3 contains 17 residues. CDR3 nucleotide sequence: TGTGCCAGCAGCCAACATGGGACTAGCGGGGGGGCGAATACGCAGTATTTT. It encodes CASSQHGTSGGANTQYF.

This chain links TRBV20-1 with TRBJ2-7; TRBD1 agrees at 8 bases. This CDR3 has 14 amino acids. Trimming cost V 1 base and J 3 bases; bases outside gene matches: 5. In germline, CDR1 is DFQATT, CDR2 SNEGSKA (reference sequence). In nucleotides, the CDR3 is TGCAGTGCTAGAGGACAGGGGACAAACTACGAGCAGTACTTC. It translates to CSARGQGTNYEQYF.

V gene TRBV12-3 or TRBV12-4 combines with J gene TRBJ1-5; perhaps TRBD1 as D (6 bases). The V gene lost 5 bases and the J gene lost 7 bases, with 18 bases spanning the gap. This CDR3 is 15 amino acids long. The CDR3 sequence: CASSPWGGAQQPQHF. CDR3 nucleotide sequence: TGTGCCAGCAGTCCATGGGGGGGGGCCCAACAGCCCCAGCATTTT.

This clonotype was counted a few times. The rearrangement joins TRBV4-1 to TRBJ2-1; D gene unclear. V dropped 3 bases and J dropped 6 bases, with 15 bases sitting between them. The CDR3 extends over 15 amino acids. Per germline, CDR1 MGHRA and CDR2 YSYEKL. This CDR3 reads CASSHPAVVSNEQFF. The DNA of the CDR3 is TGCGCCAGCAGCCACCCGGCCGTGGTGTCCAATGAGCAGTTCTTC.

There are a few counts of this clonotype. V gene TRBV9 combines with J gene TRBJ2-1; 10 bases fit TRBD2. J was trimmed by 9 bases and V by 4 bases; bases with no gene match: 10. The CDR3 length is 15 residues. Germline values: CDR1 SGDLS, CDR2 YYNGEE. CDR3 in DNA: TGTGCCAGCAGCCCCCGGACTAGCGGCCCGGGTGAGCAGTTCTTC. Amino acid sequence: CASSPRTSGPGEQFF.